The 19 T cell receptor beta chains presented below share a single source sample, sequenced in a study of cytomegalovirus exposure and HLA in healthy donors. PCR used 60 Vbeta primers and 13 Jbeta primers. Profiled with immunoSEQ multiplex PCR; TCRdb holds only in-frame clones, not every one. Of approximately 150,000 clones listed, about 80% were seen once; the top ten hold 6.5% to 8.5%. The source material was PBMCs. These receptors all come from a young man in good health and CMV-seropositive.

The chain links TRBV5-4 to TRBJ2-1; 9 bases fit TRBD2. V dropped 4 bases and J dropped 0; count of bases not matched to a gene: 5. The CDR3 extends over 16 amino acids. Germline CDR1 SGHNT, CDR2 YYREEE (reference sequence). CDR3 in amino acids: CASSPTSGRSYNEQFF. For the CDR3, the DNA is TGTGCCAGCAGCCCAACTAGCGGGCGCTCCTACAATGAGCAGTTCTTC. The entire variable domain, with the rest obtained from reference TRBV5-4 and TRBJ2-1, is as follows: ETGVTQSPTHLIKTRGQQVTLRCSSQSGHNTVSWYQQALGQGPQFIFQYYREEENGRGNFPPRFSGLQFPNYSSELNVNALELDDSALYLCASSPTSGRSYNEQFFGPGTRLTVL.

The rearrangement uses TRBV5-1 and TRBJ2-5; no clear D gene. CDR1 is SGHRS, CDR2 YFSETQ, per germline. Trimming took off 5 bases at V and 1 base at J, with 9 bases between the two ends. The CDR3 runs to 13 residues. CDR3 in DNA: TGCGCCAGCAGGTCTGCCAGCCAAGAGACCCAGTACTTC. This sequence encodes CASRSASQETQYF.

V is TRBV4-2 and J is TRBJ1-2; a possible D gene is TRBD1 (5 bases). This CDR3 has 16 amino acids. V gave up 1 base and J gave up 6 bases, with 18 bases separating them. Germline V CDR1 and CDR2: LGHNA, YNFKEQ. CDR3 DNA: TGTGCCAGCAGCCAAGCCGAGCGCGGACATTCAGATGGCTACACCTTC. Amino acid sequence: CASSQAERGHSDGYTF.

The chain's CDR3 is CASSMTGFEQFF. CDR3 bases: TGCGCCAGCAGCATGACAGGGTTTGAGCAGTTCTTC. This chain connects TRBV5-1 to TRBJ2-1; 7 bases are shared with TRBD1. The CDR3 has 12 amino acids. After removal of 4 bases from V and 9 bases from J, the junction contained 4 bases not matched to a gene. The germline CDR1 and CDR2 sequences are SGHRS and YFSETQ. The entire variable domain, with the rest obtained from reference TRBV5-1 and TRBJ2-1, is as follows: KAGVTQTPRYLIKTRGQQVTLSCSPISGHRSVSWYQQTPGQGLQFLFEYFSETQRNKGNFPGRFSGRQFSNSRSEMNVSTLELGDSALYLCASSMTGFEQFFGPGTRLTVL.

The chain links TRBV9 to TRBJ1-3, with 7 positions matching TRBD1. The germline V gene has CDR1 SGDLS and CDR2 YYNGEE. The ends lost 3 bases at V and 5 bases at J; junction bases unmatched: 5. The CDR3 is made up of 14 amino acids. This chain's CDR3 is CASSGGQVRNTIYF. For the CDR3, the DNA is TGTGCCAGCAGCGGAGGACAGGTCAGAAACACCATATATTTT. Full variable domain (remainder filled in from reference TRBV9 and TRBJ1-3): DSGVTQTPKHLITATGQRVTLRCSPRSGDLSVYWYQQSLDQGLQFLIQYYNGEERAKGNILERFSAQQFPDLHSELNLSSLELGDSALYFCASSGGQVRNTIYFGEGSWLTVV.

The J gene is TRBJ2-3, the V gene TRBV28, with D unresolved. V lost 5 bases to trimming and J lost 8 bases, with 11 bases between them. The CDR3 spans 12 residues. Germline CDR1 and CDR2: MDHEN and SYDVKM. CDR3 amino acids: CASSPLRVTQYF. The CDR3 DNA reads TGTGCCAGCAGTCCCCTACGGGTTACGCAGTATTTT.

This rearrangement joins TRBV10-3 to TRBJ2-3; D may be TRBD2 (6 bases). This CDR3 comprises 15 residues. Germline CDR1 reads ENHRY; CDR2 reads SYGVKD. V gave up 3 bases and J gave up 0 bases, with 10 bases separating them. The CDR3, as DNA: TGTGCCATCAGTGACCCGGGGACTAGCACAGATACGCAGTATTTT. It is translated as CAISDPGTSTDTQYF.

The chain combines TRBV4-3 with TRBJ2-1, with TRBD2 matching over 9 bases. This CDR3 has 17 amino acids. Germline CDR1 is LGHNA and CDR2 is YSLEER. The V gene end was trimmed by 1 base and the J gene end by 2 bases; junction bases not matched to a gene: 6. The CDR3, as DNA: TGCGCCAGCAGCCAAGCAGGGGCGGGGGGGACCTACAATGAGCAGTTCTTC. This encodes CASSQAGAGGTYNEQFF.

The chain has TRBV19 and TRBJ2-2; D may be TRBD2 (5 bases). In germline, CDR1 is LNHDA, CDR2 SQIVND (reference sequence). This CDR3 spans 16 amino acids. V lost 1 base and J 0 bases, leaving 9 bases between the germline ends. The CDR3 nucleotides read TGTGCCAGTAGTATAGGCGGGCCAACGAACACCGGGGAGCTGTTTTTT. This sequence encodes CASSIGGPTNTGELFF.

The V gene is TRBV18, the J gene TRBJ2-1; 7 bases are a match to TRBD1. Trimming cost V 5 bases and J 3 bases; bases outside gene matches: 10. The length of the CDR3 is 16 residues. In germline, CDR1 is KGHSH, CDR2 LQKENI. This CDR3 reads CASSSQTGKNYNEQFF. CDR3 DNA: TGTGCCAGCTCATCACAGACAGGGAAGAACTACAATGAGCAGTTCTTC.

The rearrangement uses TRBV4-2 and TRBJ2-7, with TRBD2 identical over 11 bases. V trimming: 1 base; J trimming: 7 bases; junction bases outside the gene matches: 9. The germline CDR1 and CDR2 sequences are LGHNA and YNFKEQ. The CDR3 consists of 16 residues. The CDR3: CASSQGGLLAGEEQYF. The CDR3 DNA follows: TGTGCCAGCAGCCAAGGGGGGTTACTAGCGGGGGAGGAGCAGTACTTC.

The chain couples TRBV7-2 to TRBJ1-3, with D unclear. CDR3 length: 16 amino acids. V lost 1 base, J lost 1 base, and 11 bases lay in between. CDR1 SGHTA and CDR2 FQGNSA come from the germline V gene. The DNA for the CDR3 is TGTGCCAGCAGCTTAGGTATATCGGGGTCTGGAAACACCATATATTTT. It encodes CASSLGISGSGNTIYF.

The chain recombines TRBV5-1 with TRBJ1-2; D gene ambiguous. This CDR3 comprises 18 residues. V was clipped by 2 bases and J by 2 bases, with 22 bases between them. The V gene's germline CDR1 is SGHRS and CDR2 YFSETQ. DNA for the CDR3: TGCGCCAGCAGCTTTTCGAGTCTTTTCCGGGTGTCCAACTATGGCTACACCTTC. Translation gives CASSFSSLFRVSNYGYTF.

The rearrangement joins TRBV9 to TRBJ2-1; 12 nucleotides match TRBD2. Germline trimming cut 5 bases from V and 9 bases from J; bases unmatched to any gene: 12. The V gene's germline CDR1 is SGDLS and CDR2 YYNGEE. The CDR3 loop spans 16 amino acids. The CDR3 DNA is TGTGCCAGCAGGAAGACTAGCGGGGGCCCTGAGGCTGAGCAGTTCTTC. Protein: CASRKTSGGPEAEQFF.

The chain couples TRBV28 to TRBJ1-1; D gene uncertain. Germline values: CDR1 MDHEN, CDR2 SYDVKM. Trimming removed 4 bases from V and 1 base from J, with 10 bases in between. The CDR3 is made up of 14 amino acids. The CDR3 nucleotides are TGTGCCAGCAGTTCGCCAGGCCCGAACACTGAAGCTTTCTTT. This codes for CASSSPGPNTEAFF.

The chain links TRBV19 to TRBJ2-5, with a weak D call TRBD1 (5 bases). The germline V and J ends were trimmed by 1 base and 5 bases, with 11 bases remaining between them. Germline V gene lookup returns CDR1 LNHDA and CDR2 SQIVND (reference sequence). The CDR3 length is 14 residues. The CDR3 reads CASSIGQGHETQYF. DNA for the CDR3: TGTGCCAGTAGTATAGGGCAGGGCCACGAGACCCAGTACTTC.

This clone has just a few counts. The chain has TRBV18 and TRBJ2-3, with 7 positions matching TRBD2. CDR1 and CDR2 from the germline V gene are KGHSH and LQKENI. The CDR3 covers 13 residues. V lost 5 bases to trimming and J lost 10 bases; unmatched junction nucleotides: 9. The CDR3 DNA sequence: TGTGCCAGCTCATATGGGACTAAATCTGCGCAGTATTTT. The encoded protein is CASSYGTKSAQYF.

This clone has only a few counts. The V gene is TRBV27, the J gene TRBJ2-3; TRBD2 aligns across 14 bases. The CDR3 has 21 amino acids. J was trimmed by 1 base and V by 0 bases; bases with no gene match: 12. From germline, CDR1 is MNHEY and CDR2 SMNVEV (reference sequence). The CDR3 sequence is CASSLSGTSGRWKGGTDTQYF. The CDR3 coding sequence is TGTGCCAGCAGTTTATCCGGGACTAGCGGGAGATGGAAGGGAGGCACAGATACGCAGTATTTT.

The chain carries TRBV9 and TRBJ1-3; D possibly corresponds to TRBD1 (6 bases). Trimming removed 4 bases at V and 3 bases at J, with 11 bases between. The CDR3 runs 14 residues. The V gene's germline CDR1 is SGDLS and CDR2 YYNGEE. The CDR3 DNA sequence: TGTGCCAGCAGCAAAGCAGGGGATGGAAACACCATATATTTT. Its translation is CASSKAGDGNTIYF.